This is a list of T cell receptor beta chains from one sample in a study of molecular identifiers for immune sequencing clone quantification. A single record per CDR3 protein comes from TCRdb applying MiXCR to the PCR reads. The sample carries 100,000 or so distinct CDR3 sequences, about 21% recorded once. The sequenced sample was naive CD8+ T cells from blood, with Jurkat cell RNA spiked in. The receptors here all came from a human donor in good health. Some libraries in this study had Jurkat cell RNA spiked in. The CDR3 runs from the conserved cysteine through the conserved F or W. The D gene is left open where the match is weak. A clone size is listed for some rows: how often the clone was seen (once, few, many), or a class if it is expanded.

v_gene,j_gene,d_gene,abundance,CDR3nt,CDR3aa
TRBV20-1,TRBJ2-7,-,few,TGCAGTGCCCGGCCCCGAGCCACGAGTATCGAGCAGTACTTC,CSARPRATSIEQYF
TRBV27,TRBJ2-3,-,-,TGTGCCAGCAGTACTATGACCCTCGGACCCCTGAGCACAGATACGCAGTATTTT,CASSTMTLGPLSTDTQYF
TRBV7-9,TRBJ2-1,-,-,TGTGCCAGCAGCTCAGGGCTTCGCTACAATGAGCAGTTCTTC,CASSSGLRYNEQFF
TRBV3-1,TRBJ2-6,-,many,TGTGCCAGCAGCCAAGAAAAAGGGGAGGTATGGGCCAACGTCCTGACTTTC,CASSQEKGEVWANVLTF
TRBV7-9,TRBJ1-1,-,many,TGTGCCAGCAGCCCACCGGTTGGGACTGAAGCTTTCTTT,CASSPPVGTEAFF
TRBV5-4,TRBJ1-6,-,many,TGTGCCAGCAGCCGTGGGGCAGGGAATTCACCCCTCCACTTT,CASSRGAGNSPLHF
TRBV30,TRBJ2-5,-,many,TGTGCCGCTCGCGCGGATCTACAAGAGACCCAGTACTTC,CAARADLQETQYF
TRBV6-5,TRBJ2-2,TRBD2,-,TGTGCCAGCAGTTACTCAGGGACTAGCGGGAGAACCGGGGAGCGGTTTTTT,CASSYSGTSGRTGERFF
TRBV6-6,TRBJ2-3,-,many,TGTGCCAGCCACTCCGTGACCTCAGATACGCAGTATTTT,CASHSVTSDTQYF
TRBV29-1,TRBJ1-3,-,many,TGCAGCGCCTACAGGGACTCTGGAAACACCATATATTTT,CSAYRDSGNTIYF
TRBV19,TRBJ2-2,-,-,TGTGCCAGTAGTAACACACGGATAGGGGACACCGGGGAGCTGTTTTTT,CASSNTRIGDTGELFF
TRBV4-3,TRBJ1-3,-,many,TGCGCCAGCAGCCAAGATAGAATCTCTGGAAACACCATATATTTT,CASSQDRISGNTIYF
TRBV5-6,TRBJ2-3,TRBD2,many,TGTGCCAGCAGCAAATCTACTAGCGGGGGGCCCACAGATACGCAGTATTTT,CASSKSTSGGPTDTQYF
TRBV4-3,TRBJ2-3,-,-,TGCGCCAGCAGGCAAGATACGACAGGGACTGATACGCAGTATTTT,CASRQDTTGTDTQYF
TRBV7-9,TRBJ2-3,-,many,TGTGCCAGCAGCAAGACTAGTTCAGAAGATACGCAGTATTTT,CASSKTSSEDTQYF
TRBV13,TRBJ1-1,-,few,TGTGCCAGCAGCCCCAGTGAGGGGCTCATGAACACTGAAGCTTTCTTT,CASSPSEGLMNTEAFF
TRBV7-9,TRBJ2-7,-,many,TGTGCCAGCAGCCCGGGTTGGGGTTCGTCCTACGAGCAGTACTTC,CASSPGWGSSYEQYF
TRBV18,TRBJ2-3,TRBD2,few,TGTGCCAGCTCACCCTCCTTGGCGGGGGGCGAGGTCCCTGATACGCAGTATTTT,CASSPSLAGGEVPDTQYF
TRBV6-6,TRBJ1-1,TRBD1,few,TGTGCCAGCAGCTCGGACAGGGGGAGCACTGAAGCTTTCTTT,CASSSDRGSTEAFF
TRBV28,TRBJ1-1,-,-,TGTGCCAGCAGTTTGGAGGGGCTTTGGACTGAAGCTTTCTTT,CASSLEGLWTEAFF
TRBV7-2,TRBJ2-7,-,many,TGTGCCAGCAGCCACCTGGGGGGCGAGCAGTACTTC,CASSHLGGEQYF
TRBV11-2,TRBJ2-1,TRBD2,-,TGTGCCAGCAGCTTCCCCAGGTCCACTAGCGGGCCTTCCTACAATGAGCAGTTCTTC,CASSFPRSTSGPSYNEQFF
TRBV6-2/TRBV6-3,TRBJ2-7,-,many,TGTGCCAGCAGTATGCCGGGACCGACATACTACGAGCAGTACTTC,CASSMPGPTYYEQYF
TRBV7-8,TRBJ2-7,-,many,TGTGCCAGCAGCCTCCGGGGCCAATACGAGCAGTACTTC,CASSLRGQYEQYF
TRBV29-1,TRBJ2-7,TRBD2,-,TGCAGCGTTGAACTAGCGGGGAAATTAACCTACGAGCAGTACTTC,CSVELAGKLTYEQYF
TRBV29-1,TRBJ2-2,TRBD1,many,TGCAGCGTTTCCCGGGACAGGCCGCCGGACACCGGGGAGCTGTTTTTT,CSVSRDRPPDTGELFF
TRBV7-6,TRBJ2-3,TRBD1,few,TGTGCCAGCAGCTTAATAGGGGGGGACAGGGTCACAGATACGCAGTATTTT,CASSLIGGDRVTDTQYF
TRBV29-1,TRBJ2-3,-,many,TGCAGCGTTGGAGGCAGGGGTGACGCAGATACGCAGTATTTT,CSVGGRGDADTQYF
TRBV7-2,TRBJ2-1,-,-,TGTGCCGGCAGCTCCCAGGGGAGGAATGAGCAGTTCTTC,CAGSSQGRNEQFF
TRBV6-1,TRBJ2-1,-,many,TGTGCCAGCGCAAACAGAAGGGGCGATGAGCAGTTCTTC,CASANRRGDEQFF
TRBV7-9,TRBJ2-7,TRBD1,many,TGTGCCAGCAGCCCGCGGGACAGGTTGAGGGAGCAGTACTTC,CASSPRDRLREQYF
TRBV7-2,TRBJ2-1,TRBD2,many,TGTGCCAGCAGCTCGGGACTAGCGGGGGTTAATGAGCAGTTCTTC,CASSSGLAGVNEQFF
TRBV9,TRBJ2-7,-,-,TGTGCCAGCAGCGACTCACCGGGGCCTACCTACGAGCTGTACTTC,CASSDSPGPTYELYF
TRBV6-2/TRBV6-3,TRBJ2-7,-,many,TGTGCCAGCAGTTACCAGACCGGGCCAACTCCCTACGAGCAGTACTTC,CASSYQTGPTPYEQYF
TRBV15,TRBJ1-1,TRBD1,many,TGTGCCACCAGGGGGGACAGGGTCGCCACTGAAGCTTTCTTT,CATRGDRVATEAFF
TRBV19,TRBJ2-7,-,-,TGTGCCAGTAGTTACTCAGGAGGGGACTTAGGCTCCTACGAGCAGTACTTC,CASSYSGGDLGSYEQYF
TRBV11-2,TRBJ2-3,-,many,TGTGCCAGCAGCCCCACCCCAGGGGATGGCACAGATACGCAGTATTTT,CASSPTPGDGTDTQYF
TRBV6-6,TRBJ2-7,-,many,TGTGCCAGCAGTTACTCGGGGGCGTACGAGCAGTACTTC,CASSYSGAYEQYF
TRBV19,TRBJ2-2,-,-,TGTGCCAGTAGTATGACTTACACCGGGGAGCTGTTTTTT,CASSMTYTGELFF
TRBV2,TRBJ2-5,-,many,TGTGCCAGCACCAACTTCGTCCGGGGGCCGGAGACCCAGTACTTC,CASTNFVRGPETQYF
TRBV29-1,TRBJ1-2,TRBD1,few,TGCAGCGTGGACAGGGACTATGGCTACACCTTC,CSVDRDYGYTF
TRBV7-9,TRBJ1-4,TRBD1,many,TGTGCCAGCAGCTCAGACAGGGCCTATGAAAAACTGTTTTTT,CASSSDRAYEKLFF
TRBV7-9,TRBJ2-2,TRBD1,many,TGTGCCAGCAGGACAGGGGGCGCGGGACCTACCGGGGAGCTGTTTTTT,CASRTGGAGPTGELFF
TRBV19,TRBJ2-7,TRBD2,-,TGTGCCAGTAGTATTGGCGGGGGGACTCTTTCCTACGAGCAGTACTTC,CASSIGGGTLSYEQYF
TRBV7-9,TRBJ1-5,-,many,TGTGCCAGCAGCTTAGACATGTATAGCAATCAGCCCCAGCATTTT,CASSLDMYSNQPQHF
TRBV7-3,TRBJ2-1,TRBD2,many,TGTGCCAGCAGCTTAATAGCGGGAGGTCCCAATGAGCAGTTCTTC,CASSLIAGGPNEQFF
TRBV27,TRBJ2-1,TRBD1,-,TGTGCCAGCAGTTTCACCGGGCACAGGGGCAATGAGCAGTTCTTC,CASSFTGHRGNEQFF
TRBV28,TRBJ2-3,TRBD2,-,TGTGCCAGCAGCTACGGACTAGCGGGTGATACGCAGTATTTT,CASSYGLAGDTQYF
TRBV28,TRBJ2-1,-,few,TGTGCCAGCAGTTCCAGGGGCCGCTACAATGAGCAGTTCTTC,CASSSRGRYNEQFF
TRBV29-1,TRBJ2-2,TRBD1,many,TGCAGCGGCCTGGGACAGGGGGCCGGGGAGCTGTTTTTT,CSGLGQGAGELFF
TRBV27,TRBJ2-3,-,few,TGTGCCAGCAGCCAGCAGACTAGCACAGATACGCAGTATTTT,CASSQQTSTDTQYF
TRBV4-1,TRBJ2-7,TRBD2,-,TGCGCCAGCAGCCAAACCGGGACTAACTCCTACGAGCAGTACTTC,CASSQTGTNSYEQYF
TRBV6-6,TRBJ2-2,TRBD1,many,TGTGCCAGCAGTCGCCCGGGACAGGAAAGAACCGGGGAGCTGTTTTTT,CASSRPGQERTGELFF